This T cell receptor (beta chain) was sequenced for a study of blood T cell repertoires in COVID-19. Study as a whole: Researchers got acute and convalescent COVID-19 samples from the United States, Italy and Spain. Sources were T cells, B-cell-depleted T cells, or PBMCs; the material itself was cDNA or gDNA.

In the original workflow: Amplifying reference gene primers gave estimates of nucleated cell counts. The protocol was immunoSEQ multiplex PCR, while the TCRdb copy is restricted to in-frame clones and leaves out a portion. The V and J calls and clone size were taken over from that table, and D and trimming were inferred from the DNA. The table records some 280,000 clones, 86% of them present only once. V was clipped by 0 bases and J by 2 bases, with 13 bases between them. The germline CDR1 and CDR2 sequences are LNHNV and YYDKDF (reference sequence). This CDR3 comprises 16 residues. This sequence joins TRBV15 and TRBJ1-2; D remains unclear. The sequencing input was peripheral blood. The sequence derives from a woman aged 25 to 45 with active or convalescent COVID-19. This CDR3 is CATSRDQSVSNYGYTF. The CDR3 DNA reads TGTGCCACCAGCAGAGATCAATCAGTTTCAAACTATGGCTACACCTTC.